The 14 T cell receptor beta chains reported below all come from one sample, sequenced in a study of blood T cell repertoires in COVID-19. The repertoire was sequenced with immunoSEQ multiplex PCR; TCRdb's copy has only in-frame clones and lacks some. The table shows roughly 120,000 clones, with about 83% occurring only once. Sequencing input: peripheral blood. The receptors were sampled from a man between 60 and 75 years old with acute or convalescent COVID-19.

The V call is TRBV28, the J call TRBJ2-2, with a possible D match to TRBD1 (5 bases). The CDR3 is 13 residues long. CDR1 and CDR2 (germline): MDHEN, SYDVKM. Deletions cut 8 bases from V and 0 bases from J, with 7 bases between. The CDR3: CASGHPNTGELFF. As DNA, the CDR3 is TGTGCCAGCGGACACCCGAACACCGGGGAGCTGTTTTTT. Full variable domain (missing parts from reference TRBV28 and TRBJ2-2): DVKVTQSSRYLVKRTGEKVFLECVQDMDHENMFWYRQDPGLGLRLIYFSYDVKMKEKGDIPEGYSVSREKKERFSLILESASTNQTSMYLCASGHPNTGELFFGEGSRLTVL.

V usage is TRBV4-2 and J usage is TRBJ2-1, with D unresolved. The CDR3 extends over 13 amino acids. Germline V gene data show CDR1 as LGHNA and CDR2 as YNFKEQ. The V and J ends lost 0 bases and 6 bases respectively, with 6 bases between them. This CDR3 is CASSQEVANEQFF. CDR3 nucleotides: TGTGCCAGCAGCCAAGAAGTAGCCAATGAGCAGTTCTTC.

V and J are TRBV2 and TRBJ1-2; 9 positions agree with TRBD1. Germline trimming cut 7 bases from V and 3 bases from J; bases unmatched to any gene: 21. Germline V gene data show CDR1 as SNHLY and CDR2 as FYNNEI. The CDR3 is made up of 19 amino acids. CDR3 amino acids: CASKPGLGDRARLDYGYTF. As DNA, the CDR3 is TGTGCCAGCAAGCCGGGGCTGGGGGACAGGGCCCGCTTGGACTATGGCTACACCTTC. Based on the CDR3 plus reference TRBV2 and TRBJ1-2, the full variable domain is EPEVTQTPSHQVTQMGQEVILRCVPISNHLYFYWYRQILGQKVEFLVSFYNNEISEKSEIFDDQFSVERPDGSNFTLKIRSTKLEDSAMYFCASKPGLGDRARLDYGYTFGSGTRLTVV.

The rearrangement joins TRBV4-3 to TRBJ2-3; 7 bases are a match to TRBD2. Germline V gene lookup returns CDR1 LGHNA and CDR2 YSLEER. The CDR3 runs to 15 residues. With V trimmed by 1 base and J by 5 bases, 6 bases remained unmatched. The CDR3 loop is CASSQAAGAVDTQYF. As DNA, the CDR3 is TGCGCCAGCAGCCAAGCTGCGGGAGCGGTAGATACGCAGTATTTT.

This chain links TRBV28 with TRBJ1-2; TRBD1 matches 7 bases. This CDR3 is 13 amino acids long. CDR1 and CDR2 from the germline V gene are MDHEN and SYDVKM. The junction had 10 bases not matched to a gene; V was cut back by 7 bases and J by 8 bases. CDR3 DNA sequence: TGTGCCAGCACCCCAGGGGGGTCGGTGGGCTACACCTTC. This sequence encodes CASTPGGSVGYTF.

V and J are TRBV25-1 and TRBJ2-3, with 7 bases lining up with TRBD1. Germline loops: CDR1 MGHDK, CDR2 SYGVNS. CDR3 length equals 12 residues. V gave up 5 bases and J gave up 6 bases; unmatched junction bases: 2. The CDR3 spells CASSLQGDTQYF. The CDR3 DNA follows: TGTGCCAGCAGTCTACAGGGGGATACGCAGTATTTT.

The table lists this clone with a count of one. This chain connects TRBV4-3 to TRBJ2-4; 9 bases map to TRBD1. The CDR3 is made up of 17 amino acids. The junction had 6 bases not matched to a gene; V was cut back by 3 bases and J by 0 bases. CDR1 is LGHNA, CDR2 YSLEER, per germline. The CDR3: CASSQGTGKGAKNIQYF. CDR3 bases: TGCGCCAGCAGCCAGGGGACAGGGAAAGGAGCCAAAAACATTCAGTACTTC.

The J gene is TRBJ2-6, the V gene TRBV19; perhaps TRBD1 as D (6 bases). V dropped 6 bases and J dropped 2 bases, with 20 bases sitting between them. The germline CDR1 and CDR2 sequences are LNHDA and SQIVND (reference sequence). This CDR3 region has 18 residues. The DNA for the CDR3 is TGTGCCAGTAGCTCGTATCGAACAGGGAGCGCTGGGGCCAACGTCCTGACTTTC. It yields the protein CASSSYRTGSAGANVLTF.

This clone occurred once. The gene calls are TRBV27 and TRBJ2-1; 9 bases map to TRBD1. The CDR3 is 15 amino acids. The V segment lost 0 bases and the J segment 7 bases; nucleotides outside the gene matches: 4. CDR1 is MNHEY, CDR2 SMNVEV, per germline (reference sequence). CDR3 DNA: TGTGCCAGCAGTTTATCGGGGACAGGGCTGAATGAGCAGTTCTTC. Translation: CASSLSGTGLNEQFF.

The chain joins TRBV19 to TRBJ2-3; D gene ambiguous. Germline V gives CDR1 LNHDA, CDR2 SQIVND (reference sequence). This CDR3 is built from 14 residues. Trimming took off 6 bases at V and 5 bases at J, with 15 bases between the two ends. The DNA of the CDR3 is TGTGCCAGTAGGAATAGCCCGGAGCGAGATACGCAGTATTTT. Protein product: CASRNSPERDTQYF.

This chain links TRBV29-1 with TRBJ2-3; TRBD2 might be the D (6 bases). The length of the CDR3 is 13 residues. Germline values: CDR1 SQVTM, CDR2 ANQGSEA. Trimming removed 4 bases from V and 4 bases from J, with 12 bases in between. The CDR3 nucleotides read TGCAGCGTTGTGGCGTCGGGGGCAGATACGCAGTATTTT. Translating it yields CSVVASGADTQYF.

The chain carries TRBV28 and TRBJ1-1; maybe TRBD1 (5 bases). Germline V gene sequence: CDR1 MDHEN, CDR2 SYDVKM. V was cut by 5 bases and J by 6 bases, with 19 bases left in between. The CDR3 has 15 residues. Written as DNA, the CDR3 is TGTGCCAGCAGTACCTCCACAGGCGGACGGCCTGAAGCTTTCTTT. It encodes CASSTSTGGRPEAFF.

The CDR3 reads CASSLNEREGHEQYF. The DNA for the CDR3 is TGTGCCAGCAGCTTGAACGAGCGGGAGGGCCACGAGCAGTACTTC. The V gene is TRBV5-4, the J gene TRBJ2-7; 10 nucleotides agree with TRBD2. From germline, CDR1 is SGHNT and CDR2 YYREEE (reference sequence). V trimming: 1 base; J trimming: 5 bases; junction bases outside the gene matches: 6. This CDR3 has 15 residues.

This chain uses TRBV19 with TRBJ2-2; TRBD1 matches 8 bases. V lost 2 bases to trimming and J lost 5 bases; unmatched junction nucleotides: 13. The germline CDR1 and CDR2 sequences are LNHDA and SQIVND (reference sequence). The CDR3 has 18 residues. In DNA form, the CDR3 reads TGTGCCAGTAGTATAATCTATCGGGCAGGGGGCAATACCGGGGAGCTGTTTTTT. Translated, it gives CASSIIYRAGGNTGELFF. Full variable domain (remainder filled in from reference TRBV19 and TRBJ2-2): DGGITQSPKYLFRKEGQNVTLSCEQNLNHDAMYWYRQDPGQGLRLIYYSQIVNDFQKGDIAEGYSVSREKKESFPLTVTSAQKNPTAFYLCASSIIYRAGGNTGELFFGEGSRLTVL.